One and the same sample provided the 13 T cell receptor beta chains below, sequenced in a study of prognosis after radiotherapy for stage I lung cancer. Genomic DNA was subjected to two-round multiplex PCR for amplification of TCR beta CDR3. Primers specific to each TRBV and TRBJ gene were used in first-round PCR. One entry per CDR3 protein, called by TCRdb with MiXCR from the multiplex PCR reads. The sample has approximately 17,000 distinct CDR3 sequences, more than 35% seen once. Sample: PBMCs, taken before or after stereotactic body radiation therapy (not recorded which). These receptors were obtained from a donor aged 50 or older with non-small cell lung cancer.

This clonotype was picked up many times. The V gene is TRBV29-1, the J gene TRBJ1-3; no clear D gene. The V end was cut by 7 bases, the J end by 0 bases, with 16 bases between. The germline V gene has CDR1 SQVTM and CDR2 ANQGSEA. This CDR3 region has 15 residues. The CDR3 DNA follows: TGCAGCGCAACACTTACAACGAGCTCTGGAAACACCATATATTTT. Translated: CSATLTTSSGNTIYF.

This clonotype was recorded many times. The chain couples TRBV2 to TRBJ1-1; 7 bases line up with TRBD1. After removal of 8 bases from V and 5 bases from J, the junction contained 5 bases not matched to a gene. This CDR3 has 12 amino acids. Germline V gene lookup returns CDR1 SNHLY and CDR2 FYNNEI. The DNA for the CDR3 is TGTGCCAGCCTGTACAGGGGTACTGAAGCTTTCTTT. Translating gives CASLYRGTEAFF. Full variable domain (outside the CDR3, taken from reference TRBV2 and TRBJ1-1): EPEVTQTPSHQVTQMGQEVILRCVPISNHLYFYWYRQILGQKVEFLVSFYNNEISEKSEIFDDQFSVERPDGSNFTLKIRSTKLEDSAMYFCASLYRGTEAFFGQGTRLTVV.

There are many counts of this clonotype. CDR3 bases: TGTGCCATCAGTGAGTCGGGAGCGGGCGATGAGCAGTTCTTC. Residues: CAISESGAGDEQFF. V usage is TRBV10-3 and J usage is TRBJ2-1; tentative D call: TRBD2 (6 bases). Germline V gene data show CDR1 as ENHRY and CDR2 as SYGVKD. The CDR3 covers 14 residues. The V end lost 0 bases, the J end lost 8 bases, and 11 bases lay between the germline ends.

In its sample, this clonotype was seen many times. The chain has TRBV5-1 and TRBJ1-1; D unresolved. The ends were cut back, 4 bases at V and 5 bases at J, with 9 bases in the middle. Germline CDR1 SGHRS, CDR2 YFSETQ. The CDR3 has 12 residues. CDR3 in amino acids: CASSEGRTEAFF. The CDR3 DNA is TGCGCCAGCAGCGAAGGACGGACTGAAGCTTTCTTT.

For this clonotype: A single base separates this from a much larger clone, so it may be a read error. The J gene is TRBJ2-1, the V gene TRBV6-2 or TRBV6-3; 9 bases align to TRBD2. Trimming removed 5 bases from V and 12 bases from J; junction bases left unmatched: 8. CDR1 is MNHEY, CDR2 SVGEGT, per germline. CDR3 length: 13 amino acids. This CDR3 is CASSGASGTGQFF. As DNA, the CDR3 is TGTGCCAGCAGTGGAGCTAGCGGGACGGGGCAGTTCTTC.

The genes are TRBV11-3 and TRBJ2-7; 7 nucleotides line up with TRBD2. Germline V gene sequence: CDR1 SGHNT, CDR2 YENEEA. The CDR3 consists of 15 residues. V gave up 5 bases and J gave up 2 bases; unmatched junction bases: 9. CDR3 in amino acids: CASSPWTSFTYEQYF. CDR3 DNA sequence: TGTGCCAGCAGCCCCTGGACTAGTTTCACCTACGAGCAGTACTTC.

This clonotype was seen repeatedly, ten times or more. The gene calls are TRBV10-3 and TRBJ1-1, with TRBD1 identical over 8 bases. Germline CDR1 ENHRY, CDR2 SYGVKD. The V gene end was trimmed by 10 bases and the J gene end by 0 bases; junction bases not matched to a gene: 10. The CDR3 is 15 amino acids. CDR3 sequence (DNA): TGTGCCACCCGCCCGACAGGGGACCTGAACACTGAAGCTTTCTTT. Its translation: CATRPTGDLNTEAFF.

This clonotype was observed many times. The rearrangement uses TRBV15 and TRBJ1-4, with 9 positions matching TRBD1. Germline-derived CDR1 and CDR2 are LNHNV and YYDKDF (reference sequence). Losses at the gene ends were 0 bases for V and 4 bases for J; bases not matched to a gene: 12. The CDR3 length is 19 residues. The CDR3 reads CATSRDRDRVGEDNEKLFF. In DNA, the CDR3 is TGTGCCACCAGCAGAGATCGGGACAGGGTAGGGGAAGATAATGAAAAACTGTTTTTT.

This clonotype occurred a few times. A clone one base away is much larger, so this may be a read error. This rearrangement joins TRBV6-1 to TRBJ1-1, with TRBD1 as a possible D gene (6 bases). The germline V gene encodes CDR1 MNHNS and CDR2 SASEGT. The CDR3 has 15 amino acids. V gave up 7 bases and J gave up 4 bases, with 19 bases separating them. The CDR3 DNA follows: TGTGCCAGCACCCTACGGGGGGCGCGGGGCACTGAAGCTTTCTTT. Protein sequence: CASTLRGARGTEAFF.

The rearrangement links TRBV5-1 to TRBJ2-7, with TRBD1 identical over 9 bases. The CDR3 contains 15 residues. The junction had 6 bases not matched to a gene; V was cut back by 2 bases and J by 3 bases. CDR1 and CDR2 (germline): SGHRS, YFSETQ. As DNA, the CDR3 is TGCGCCAGCAGCTTCGGGACAGGGTTAGACTACGAGCAGTACTTC. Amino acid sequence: CASSFGTGLDYEQYF.

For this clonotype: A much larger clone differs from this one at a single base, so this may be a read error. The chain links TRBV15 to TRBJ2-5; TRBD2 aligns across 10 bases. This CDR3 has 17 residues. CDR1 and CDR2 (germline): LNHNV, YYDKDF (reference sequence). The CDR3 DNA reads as TGTGCCACCAGCAGAGAGAGGAGCGGGAGGGCCTCAGAGACCAAGTACTTC. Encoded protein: CATSRERSGRASETKYF.

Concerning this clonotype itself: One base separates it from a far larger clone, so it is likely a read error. The CDR3 nucleotides read TGTGCCAGCAGTTTACAGAACACTGAAGCTTTCTTT. Translating gives CASSLQNTEAFF. The chain couples TRBV28 to TRBJ1-1; no definite D call. V was pared by 2 bases and J by 1 base, with 2 bases between. There are 12 residues in the CDR3. Germline V gene sequence: CDR1 MDHEN, CDR2 SYDVKM.

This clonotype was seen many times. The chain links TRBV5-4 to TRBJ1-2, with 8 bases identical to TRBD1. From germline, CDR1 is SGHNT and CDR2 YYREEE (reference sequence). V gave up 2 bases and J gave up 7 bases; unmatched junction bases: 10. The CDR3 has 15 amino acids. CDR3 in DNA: TGTGCCAGCAGCTTCAGTCGGACAGGGTACTCTGGCTACACCTTC. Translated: CASSFSRTGYSGYTF.